The 31 T cell receptor beta chains given below trace back to one sample, sequenced in a study of beta chain features in type 1 diabetes. Study-level points and caveats: Researchers report that Type 1 diabetes patients had moderately but significantly shorter TCRB CDR3s across all four CD4+ subsets.

The study reverse transcribed the entire isolated RNA, so it sequenced expressed TCRB transcripts. Clones were read by immunoSEQ multiplex PCR, and TCRdb kept only the in-frame ones, dropping some. The sample contains fewer than 110,000 clones, roughly 28% of which appear only once. What these receptors recognize is not known. The sample consisted of central memory CD4+ T cells from blood. These receptor sequences come from a woman in her late teens or twenties with type 1 diabetes.

DNA for the CDR3: TGTGCCAGCAGCACCGTGGGGGGGAGTGAAAAACTGTTTTTT. Its translation is CASSTVGGSEKLFF. V is TRBV6-5 and J is TRBJ1-4, with a possible D match to TRBD1 (5 bases). The CDR3 contains 14 residues. Germline loops: CDR1 MNHEY, CDR2 SVGAGI. Trimming left V 6 bases short and J 7 bases short, with 15 bases between.

The J gene is TRBJ2-1, the V gene TRBV30; D gene unclear. V was shortened by 0 bases and J by 5 bases, with 11 bases between the two germline ends. The CDR3 contains 14 residues. CDR1 and CDR2 (germline): GTSNPN, SVGIG (reference sequence). Written as DNA, the CDR3 is TGTGCCTGGAGTGTTTTTGGGCCTGACAATGAGCAGTTCTTC. Translated, it gives CAWSVFGPDNEQFF.

This clone was seen only a few times. The chain has TRBV5-4 and TRBJ1-1; D may be TRBD1 (5 bases). Germline V lookup: CDR1 SGHNT, CDR2 YYREEE (reference sequence). This CDR3 comprises 15 residues. V was pared by 0 bases and J by 4 bases, with 13 bases between. The CDR3 nucleotides are TGTGCCAGCAGCTTGGCTCAGGGTGGCGGCACTGAAGCTTTCTTT. Protein product: CASSLAQGGGTEAFF. The full variable domain, in which reference TRBV5-4 and TRBJ1-1 provide the parts outside the CDR3, is ETGVTQSPTHLIKTRGQQVTLRCSSQSGHNTVSWYQQALGQGPQFIFQYYREEENGRGNFPPRFSGLQFPNYSSELNVNALELDDSALYLCASSLAQGGGTEAFFGQGTRLTVV.

This clone was seen a handful of times. The chain joins TRBV19 to TRBJ2-6; TRBD1 is a possible D gene (6 bases). The germline V and J ends were trimmed by 7 bases and 2 bases, with 6 bases remaining between them. Looked up from germline, CDR1 is LNHDA and CDR2 is SQIVND (reference sequence). This CDR3 contains 13 residues. This CDR3 reads CASNRAGANVLTF. The CDR3 nucleotides are TGTGCCAGTAACAGGGCTGGGGCCAACGTCCTGACTTTC. The full variable domain, completed using reference TRBV19 and TRBJ2-6, is DGGITQSPKYLFRKEGQNVTLSCEQNLNHDAMYWYRQDPGQGLRLIYYSQIVNDFQKGDIAEGYSVSREKKESFPLTVTSAQKNPTAFYLCASNRAGANVLTFGAGSRLTVL.

The chain employs TRBV15 and TRBJ2-5, with TRBD2 matching 11 bases. The tail of the sequence fits TRBJ2-7 better, so the J call may be wrong. The length of the CDR3 is 15 residues. CDR1 is LNHNV and CDR2 is YYDKDF in the germline V gene (reference sequence). CDR3 sequence (DNA): TGTGCCACCAGCAACCCGACTAGCGGGGCCTACGAGCAGTACTTC. Protein product: CATSNPTSGAYEQYF.

The CDR3 DNA sequence: TGTGCCAGCAGTCAGGGTCCGGAGGGGAATCAGCCCCAGCATTTT. Translating gives CASSQGPEGNQPQHF. This sequence joins TRBV27 and TRBJ1-5; D may be TRBD1 (5 bases). CDR1 is MNHEY and CDR2 is SMNVEV in the germline V gene (reference sequence). The CDR3 is 15 amino acids. Trimming removed 5 bases from V and 4 bases from J, with 15 bases in between.

This chain links TRBV5-4 with TRBJ2-2; the match to TRBD2 covers 7 bases. The length of the CDR3 is 15 residues. Per the germline V gene, CDR1 is SGHNT and CDR2 is YYREEE (reference sequence). V shed 2 bases and J 4 bases; nucleotides not matched to a gene: 5. The DNA for the CDR3 is TGTGCCAGCAGCTTAGCCGGGAGGACCACCGGGGAGCTGTTTTTT. It yields the protein CASSLAGRTTGELFF.

This clone came up a few times. This chain links TRBV19 with TRBJ2-7, with 8 nucleotides matching TRBD2. The CDR3 runs to 14 residues. Looked up from germline, CDR1 is LNHDA and CDR2 is SQIVND (reference sequence). With 6 bases clipped from V and 5 bases from J, the junction kept 9 bases outside the gene matches. The DNA of the CDR3 is TGTGCCAGTAGGAGAAAGCGGGAGATAGACGAGCAGTACTTC. Translation: CASRRKREIDEQYF.

The CDR3 sequence is CASSESSSGEQYV. Here the CDR3 DNA reads TGCGCCAGCAGTGAGTCGAGCAGCGGCGAGCAGTACGTC. The gene calls are TRBV10-1 and TRBJ2-7; a possible D gene is TRBD2 (5 bases). Germline V gene data show CDR1 as WNHNN and CDR2 as SYGVQD (reference sequence). The V end lost 0 bases, the J end lost 6 bases, and 9 bases lay between the germline ends. The CDR3 is 13 amino acids.

This clone occurred a few times. The genes are TRBV10-2 and TRBJ1-1, with 10 bases matching TRBD1. Germline V gene data show CDR1 as WSHSY and CDR2 as SAAADI. J lost 3 bases, V lost 6 bases, and 7 bases had no gene match. This CDR3 has 15 amino acids. As DNA, the CDR3 is TGCGCCAGCAGAAGAAGACAGGGGGCGGACACTGAAGCTTTCTTT. As protein: CASRRRQGADTEAFF.

A few counts support this clone. The V gene is TRBV20-1, the J gene TRBJ1-2; TRBD1 matches at 9 bases. The CDR3 totals 11 residues. The junction had 4 bases not matched to a gene; V was cut back by 1 base and J by 13 bases. Germline CDR1 reads DFQATT; CDR2 reads SNEGSKA (reference sequence). As DNA, the CDR3 is TGCAGTGCTAGAGCCACAGGGGGCCTCACCTTC. Protein product: CSARATGGLTF.

The chain recombines TRBV6-1 with TRBJ2-6; D gene uncertain. V gave up 4 bases and J gave up 0 bases, with 7 bases separating them. Looked up from germline, CDR1 is MNHNS and CDR2 is SASEGT. The CDR3 sequence is 15 residues long. The CDR3 sequence: CASSVLRSGANVLTF. In DNA, the CDR3 is TGTGCCAGCAGTGTACTTCGCTCTGGGGCCAACGTCCTGACTTTC.

This chain links TRBV19 with TRBJ2-1; possibly TRBD2 for D (6 bases). The CDR3 has 13 residues. V lost 8 bases and J lost 2, with 10 bases in between. The germline V gene encodes CDR1 LNHDA and CDR2 SQIVND (reference sequence). CDR3 region: CASATGAYNEQFF. The CDR3 region has the DNA TGTGCCAGTGCAACGGGGGCCTACAATGAGCAGTTCTTC. Full variable domain (remainder filled in from reference TRBV19 and TRBJ2-1): DGGITQSPKYLFRKEGQNVTLSCEQNLNHDAMYWYRQDPGQGLRLIYYSQIVNDFQKGDIAEGYSVSREKKESFPLTVTSAQKNPTAFYLCASATGAYNEQFFGPGTRLTVL.

This sequence joins TRBV2 and TRBJ2-5, with TRBD1 as a possible D gene (7 bases). The CDR3 loop spans 13 amino acids. The germline V and J ends were trimmed by 8 bases and 4 bases, with 14 bases remaining between them. Germline CDR1 and CDR2: SNHLY and FYNNEI. CDR3 loop: CASGRGERETQYF. DNA for the CDR3: TGTGCCAGCGGCAGGGGGGAGCGAGAGACCCAGTACTTC.

CDR3 sequence reads: CASSLGGLAGGPYEQYF. CDR3 in DNA: TGTGCCAGCAGCTTGGGCGGCCTAGCGGGAGGACCCTACGAGCAGTACTTC. J is TRBJ2-7 and V is TRBV5-4; the match to TRBD2 covers 11 bases. The CDR3 length is 17 residues. Per germline, CDR1 SGHNT and CDR2 YYREEE (reference sequence). Trimming removed 0 bases from V and 2 bases from J; junction bases left unmatched: 7.

The chain links TRBV2 to TRBJ2-7, with D perhaps TRBD1 (6 bases). Germline-derived CDR1 and CDR2 are SNHLY and FYNNEI. The CDR3 is 16 amino acids. The V end was cut by 6 bases, the J end by 3 bases, with 21 bases between. CDR3 coding DNA: TGTGCCAGCAGCGAGGGACATTCGGGACAAGGCTACGAGCAGTACGTC. It is translated as CASSEGHSGQGYEQYV.

The chain combines TRBV11-2 with TRBJ2-5, with TRBD1 matching 8 bases. After removal of 2 bases from V and 2 bases from J, the junction contained 7 bases not matched to a gene. This CDR3 spans 16 amino acids. Germline V lookup: CDR1 SGHAT, CDR2 FQNNGV. CDR3 protein: CASSLSGGSLQETQYF. The CDR3 DNA follows: TGTGCCAGCAGCTTATCAGGGGGCTCTCTACAAGAGACCCAGTACTTC.

This clone was seen only a few times. The chain recombines TRBV2 with TRBJ2-5; 7 positions agree with TRBD2. The length of the CDR3 is 11 residues. Trimming at V came to 9 bases and at J to 7 bases, leaving 5 bases not matched to a gene. The germline CDR1 and CDR2 sequences are SNHLY and FYNNEI. CDR3 DNA sequence: TGTGCCAGTAAGACGGGGGGGACCCAGTACTTC. Protein sequence: CASKTGGTQYF.

The V call is TRBV18, the J call TRBJ2-1, with a possible D match to TRBD2 (5 bases). Trimming took 2 bases from V and 1 from J, leaving 6 bases between them. Germline V CDR1 and CDR2: KGHSH, LQKENI. The length of the CDR3 is 14 residues. The CDR3: CASSPTSSYNEQFF. The CDR3 DNA is TGTGCCAGCTCACCAACTAGTTCCTACAATGAGCAGTTCTTC.

V usage is TRBV4-3 and J usage is TRBJ1-1; D is possibly TRBD1 (5 bases). V lost 1 base to trimming and J lost 0 bases, with 9 bases between them. The CDR3 runs to 15 residues. Per germline, CDR1 LGHNA and CDR2 YSLEER. The CDR3 nucleotides are TGCGCCAGCAGCCAAGGGGGCGGGGTGAACACTGAAGCTTTCTTT. Translated, it gives CASSQGGGVNTEAFF.

This rearrangement joins TRBV7-9 to TRBJ1-4; TRBD1 aligns across 7 bases. After removal of 5 bases from V and 6 bases from J, the junction contained 9 bases not matched to a gene. The germline CDR1 and CDR2 sequences are SEHNR and FQNEAQ (reference sequence). CDR3 size: 15 residues. CDR3 amino acids: CASSLKTGQDEKLFF. The CDR3 DNA sequence: TGTGCCAGCAGCCTCAAGACAGGGCAGGATGAAAAACTGTTTTTT.

This clone showed up just a few times. The J gene is TRBJ2-1, the V gene TRBV9; TRBD1 agrees at 7 bases. CDR1 SGDLS and CDR2 YYNGEE come from the germline V gene. The CDR3 consists of 15 residues. V lost 0 bases to trimming and J lost 4 bases; unmatched junction nucleotides: 4. CDR3 residues: CASSVDGTEYNEQFF. The CDR3 nucleotides read TGTGCCAGCAGCGTAGATGGGACAGAATACAATGAGCAGTTCTTC.

DNA for the CDR3: TGTGCCAGCAGCCCCGGGAGTCGGCGGGGAGAAAACATTCAGTACTTC. As protein: CASSPGSRRGENIQYF. The V gene is TRBV7-3, the J gene TRBJ2-4; D perhaps matches TRBD2 (6 bases). The CDR3 length is 16 residues. Germline values: CDR1 SGHTA, CDR2 FQGTGA. V lost 5 bases to trimming and J lost 5 bases, with 19 bases between them.

J is TRBJ1-5 and V is TRBV27; TRBD1 aligns across 7 bases. The trim removed 1 base at V and 5 bases at J, leaving 5 bases unmatched. This CDR3 is 15 amino acids long. Germline V gene lookup returns CDR1 MNHEY and CDR2 SMNVEV (reference sequence). CDR3 nucleotides: TGTGCCAGCAGTTTATTAGGGGGCGGAGATCAGCCCCAGCATTTT. As protein: CASSLLGGGDQPQHF.

The chain recombines TRBV5-4 with TRBJ2-3, with 10 bases identical to TRBD2. CDR3 length: 17 amino acids. Germline-derived CDR1 and CDR2 are SGHNT and YYREEE (reference sequence). Losses at the gene ends were 3 bases for V and 4 bases for J; bases not matched to a gene: 11. This CDR3 is CASSSFYSGRKSDTQYF. CDR3 bases: TGTGCCAGCAGCTCTTTCTATAGCGGGAGGAAGTCAGATACGCAGTATTTT.

This sequence joins TRBV2 and TRBJ2-7; 7 nucleotides line up with TRBD1. The CDR3 totals 14 residues. V was clipped by 7 bases and J by 5 bases; unmatched bases: 11. Germline lookup yields CDR1 SNHLY and CDR2 FYNNEI. CDR3 nucleotide sequence: TGTGCCAGCATGCTCGACAGGGATCCCCACGAGCAGTACTTC. This encodes CASMLDRDPHEQYF.

Concerning this clone itself: Compared with germline, one end of the junction differs, possibly owing to a read error. CDR3 sequence: CANSRNPTTRLANNEQFF. The DNA for the CDR3 is TGCGCCAACAGCCGCAACCCGACGACCAGGCTCGCCAACAATGAGCAGTTCTTC. This chain links TRBV4-1 with TRBJ2-1; D not certain. Germline assignment: CDR1 MGHRA and CDR2 YSYEKL. The CDR3 is 18 amino acids.

This clone was seen a handful of times. The chain uses TRBV2 and TRBJ2-5; TRBD2 is a possible D gene (5 bases). V was pared by 7 bases and J by 2 bases, with 17 bases between. CDR3 length: 15 amino acids. Germline lookup yields CDR1 SNHLY and CDR2 FYNNEI. The CDR3, as DNA: TGTGCCAGCACAATAGAAGGACTCCAACAAGAGACCCAGTACTTC. It codes for CASTIEGLQQETQYF.

V is TRBV27 and J is TRBJ2-7; tentative D call: TRBD2 (5 bases). The CDR3 covers 14 residues. The V and J ends lost 2 bases and 9 bases respectively, with 17 bases between them. The germline V gene has CDR1 MNHEY and CDR2 SMNVEV (reference sequence). The CDR3, as DNA: TGTGCCAGCAGTTTAAGTCGGGATCCCCTAAGGCAGTACTTC. It codes for CASSLSRDPLRQYF.

The CDR3 loop is CASSFRLAGVGWETQYF. CDR3 in DNA: TGTGCCAGCAGCTTTAGACTAGCGGGAGTTGGTTGGGAGACCCAGTACTTC. The chain links TRBV5-4 to TRBJ2-5, with 12 bases fitting TRBD2. V trimming: 2 bases; J trimming: 5 bases; junction bases outside the gene matches: 10. The CDR3 spans 17 residues. CDR1 SGHNT and CDR2 YYREEE come from the germline V gene (reference sequence).

The V and J genes are TRBV13 and TRBJ2-5; 14 bases are shared with TRBD2. Germline CDR1 reads PRHDT; CDR2 reads FYEKMQ (reference sequence). Unmatched junction bases numbered 2, after V lost 2 bases and J lost 3 bases. CDR3 length equals 16 residues. Here the CDR3 DNA reads TGTGCCAGCAGCTTATCGGGACTAGCGGGGGAAGAGACCCAGTACTTC. Protein product: CASSLSGLAGEETQYF.